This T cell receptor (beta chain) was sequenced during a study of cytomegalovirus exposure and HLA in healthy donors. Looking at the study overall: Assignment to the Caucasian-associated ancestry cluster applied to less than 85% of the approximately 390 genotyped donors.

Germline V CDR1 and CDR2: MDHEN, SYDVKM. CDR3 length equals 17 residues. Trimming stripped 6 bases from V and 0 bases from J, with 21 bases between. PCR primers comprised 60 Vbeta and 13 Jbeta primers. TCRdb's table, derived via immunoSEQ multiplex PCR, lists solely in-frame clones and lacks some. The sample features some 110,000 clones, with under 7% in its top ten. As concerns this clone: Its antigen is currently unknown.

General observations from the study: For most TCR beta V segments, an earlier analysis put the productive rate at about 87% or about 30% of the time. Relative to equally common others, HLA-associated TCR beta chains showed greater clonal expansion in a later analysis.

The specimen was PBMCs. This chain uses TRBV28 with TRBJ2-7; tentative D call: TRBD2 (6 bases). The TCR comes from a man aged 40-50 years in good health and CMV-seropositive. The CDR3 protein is CASSPPRGALDSYEQYF. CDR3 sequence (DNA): TGTGCCAGCAGCCCCCCCCGCGGGGCTCTAGACTCCTACGAGCAGTACTTC.